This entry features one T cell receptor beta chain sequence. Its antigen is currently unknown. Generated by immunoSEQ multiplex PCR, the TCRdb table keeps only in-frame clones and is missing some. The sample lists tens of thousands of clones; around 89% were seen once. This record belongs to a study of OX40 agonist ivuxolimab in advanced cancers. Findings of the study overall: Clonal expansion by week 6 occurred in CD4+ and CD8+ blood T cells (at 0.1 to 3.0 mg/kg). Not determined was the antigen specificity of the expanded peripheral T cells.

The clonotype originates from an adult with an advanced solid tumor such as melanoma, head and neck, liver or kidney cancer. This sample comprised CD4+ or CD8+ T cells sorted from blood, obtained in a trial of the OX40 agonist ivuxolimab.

The CDR3 sequence is CAWGTGAYNSPLHF. In DNA, the CDR3 is TGTGCCTGGGGGACAGGGGCCTATAATTCACCCCTCCACTTT. J is TRBJ1-6 and V is TRBV30, with TRBD1 matching over 10 bases. CDR3 length equals 14 residues. Germline-derived CDR1 and CDR2 are GTSNPN and SVGIG (reference sequence). Losses at the gene ends were 5 bases for V and 2 bases for J; bases not matched to a gene: 0. Complete variable domain (other parts from reference TRBV30 and TRBJ1-6): SQTIHQWPATLVQPVGSPLSLECTVEGTSNPNLYWYRQAAGRGLQLLFYSVGIGQISSEVPQNLSASRPQDRQFILSSKKLLLSDSGFYLCAWGTGAYNSPLHFGNGTRLTVT.